These T cell receptor beta chains were read from a single sample in a study of CD8+ T cells in alopecia areata. Sequenced by immunoSEQ multiplex PCR; TCRdb stores in-frame clones only, minus some. The sample has 180,000 or so clones, approximately 50% seen once. The source material was CD8+ T cells sorted from blood, sampled between weeks 51 and 52, from a patient treated with tofacitinib. The receptors shown here come from a human donor with alopecia areata. CDR3s include the opening cysteine and the closing phenylalanine or tryptophan. The order of the fields is V gene, D gene, CDR3 length, J gene, clone size, CDR3 DNA, CDR3 protein. A D gene is named only where the DNA matches it firmly. Size is stated for part of the rows, as once, few or many counts, or as a class when the clone is expanded.

>TRBV18|NA|12|TRBJ2-5|NA
TGTGCCAGCTCACCACCGAGTGAGACCCAGTACTTC
CASSPPSETQYF
>TRBV6-5|TRBD1|15|TRBJ1-6|NA
TGTGCCAGCAGTTACTCGACAGGGTATAATTCACCCCTCCACTTT
CASSYSTGYNSPLHF
>TRBV6-5|NA|15|TRBJ2-6|NA
TGTGCCAGCAGTTACCTGGGCCCTGGGGCCAACGTCCTGACTTTC
CASSYLGPGANVLTF
>TRBV7-2|TRBD2|16|TRBJ2-3|few
TGTGCCAGCACCAGACTAGCGGGGGGCCCCCCAGATACGCAGTATTTT
CASTRLAGGPPDTQYF
>TRBV30|NA|11|TRBJ2-7|NA
TGTGCCTGGAGTGAGGTTTGGGAGCAGTACTTC
CAWSEVWEQYF
>TRBV5-1|NA|16|TRBJ1-1|few
TGCGCCAGCAGCTTGGCTGTCGGCAGGGAGAACACTGAAGCTTTCTTT
CASSLAVGRENTEAFF
>TRBV30|NA|13|TRBJ2-5|NA
TGTGCCTGGAGGGGAAGAAACCAAGAGACCCAGTACTTC
CAWRGRNQETQYF
>TRBV11-2|TRBD2|16|TRBJ2-1|NA
TGTGCCAGCAGCTTTGATGGGCGCGGGGGGGCCGATGAGCAGTTCTTC
CASSFDGRGGADEQFF
>TRBV27|TRBD1|17|TRBJ2-6|NA
TGTGCCAGCCGGACCTCGGGACAGTACTCTGGGGCCAACGTCCTGACTTTC
CASRTSGQYSGANVLTF
>TRBV11-2|NA|13|TRBJ2-5|NA
TGTGCCAGCAGACTAGAGGGTTTTCAGACCCAGTACTTC
CASRLEGFQTQYF
>TRBV19|TRBD1|14|TRBJ1-2|NA
TGTGCCAGTAGTCCCGACAGGGCGTACTATGGCTACACCTTC
CASSPDRAYYGYTF
>TRBV6-6|NA|14|TRBJ1-5|NA
TGTGCCAGCAGTTACTCGTCGGGGAATCAGCCCCAGCATTTT
CASSYSSGNQPQHF
>TRBV5-1|NA|11|TRBJ2-5|once
TGCGCCAGCAGCTTTCTAGAGACCCAGTACTTC
CASSFLETQYF
>TRBV30|NA|13|TRBJ2-2|NA
TGTGCCTGGAGTGTGGGTAGCTTTCGGGAGCTGTTTTTT
CAWSVGSFRELFF
>TRBV13|NA|13|TRBJ2-2|NA
TGTGCCAGCAGCCTTAGAGGAACCGGGGAGCTGTTTTTT
CASSLRGTGELFF
>TRBV27|NA|13|TRBJ1-2|NA
TGTGCCAGCAGTCCTCTTCGACAGGAAGGCTACACCTTC
CASSPLRQEGYTF
>TRBV7-9|TRBD1|14|TRBJ1-4|few
TGTGCCAGCAGGACGACAGGGGGAAGTGAAAAACTGTTTTTT
CASRTTGGSEKLFF
>TRBV5-1|NA|14|TRBJ2-5|NA
TGCGCCAGCAGCTTGGGACAGTCCCAAGAGACCCAGTACTTC
CASSLGQSQETQYF
>TRBV9|NA|13|TRBJ2-1|NA
TGTGCCAGCAGCAACCGGGGCTACAATGAGCAGTTCTTC
CASSNRGYNEQFF
>TRBV7-2|NA|11|TRBJ1-2|NA
TGTGCCAGCAGCTTTTGGAGTGGCTACACCTTC
CASSFWSGYTF
>TRBV6-1|TRBD1|13|TRBJ2-7|NA
TGTGCCAGCAGTGACAACAGGGGCCACGAGCAGTACTTC
CASSDNRGHEQYF
>TRBV30|NA|14|TRBJ1-1|few
TGTGCCTGGATCGGCAAACCACCGAACACTGAAGCTTTCTTT
CAWIGKPPNTEAFF
>TRBV29-1|TRBD1|15|TRBJ2-2|NA
TGCAGCGTTGGTTTGGGCAGGGGGCCCTCCGGGGAGCTGTTTTTT
CSVGLGRGPSGELFF
>TRBV4-1|NA|15|TRBJ2-6|NA
TGCGCCAGCAGCCAAGATGGGTCTGGGGCCAACGTCCTGACTTTC
CASSQDGSGANVLTF
>TRBV27|NA|11|TRBJ2-3|NA
TGTGCCAGCAAAGATGCGTATACGCAGTATTTT
CASKDAYTQYF
>TRBV10-3|TRBD1|15|TRBJ2-6|NA
TGTGCCATCCGGGACAGGGATCGTGGGGCCAACGTCCTGACTTTC
CAIRDRDRGANVLTF
>TRBV2|NA|8|TRBJ1-1|NA
TGTGCCAGCAGTGAAGCTTTCTTT
CASSEAFF
>TRBV6-5|NA|14|TRBJ2-7|NA
TGTGCCAGCAGTTCCTCCGGGGCAGCCTACGAGCAGTACTTC
CASSSSGAAYEQYF
>TRBV19|NA|13|TRBJ1-1|NA
TGTGCCAGTAGGCGGTCCAGGGACACTGAAGCTTTCTTT
CASRRSRDTEAFF
>TRBV2|TRBD2|15|TRBJ2-4|NA
TGTGCCAGCAGTGAAGCGTGGGGAGGGCTAAACATTCAGTACTTC
CASSEAWGGLNIQYF
>TRBV2|TRBD1|14|TRBJ1-5|few
TGTGCCAGCAGTGGGGGACAGCCCAATCAGCCCCAGCATTTT
CASSGGQPNQPQHF
>TRBV6-1|NA|15|TRBJ2-3|NA
TGTGCCAGCAGTGAAGAGGTCCCTAACTCAGATACGCAGTATTTT
CASSEEVPNSDTQYF
>TRBV6-6|NA|14|TRBJ2-7|once
TGTGCCAGCAGTTACTCGAGCCCGTCCTACGAGCAGTACTTC
CASSYSSPSYEQYF
>TRBV30|NA|13|TRBJ1-5|few
TGTGCCTGGAGTACCGGACCAAATCAGCCCCAGCATTTT
CAWSTGPNQPQHF
>TRBV19|NA|14|TRBJ2-1|NA
TGTGCCAGTAAGAGAGATAGCTCCTACAATGAGCAGTTCTTC
CASKRDSSYNEQFF
>TRBV5-1|TRBD1|15|TRBJ2-5|NA
TGCGCCAGCAGCCCCTGGGACAGGGTTACGGAGACCCAGTACTTC
CASSPWDRVTETQYF
>TRBV25-1|NA|14|TRBJ2-1|NA
TGTGCCAGCAGTGTGAGCGGAACCTACAATGAGCAGTTCTTC
CASSVSGTYNEQFF
>TRBV7-9|TRBD1|14|TRBJ1-2|NA
TGTGCCAGCAGCCTTGGACAGGGATCAAATGGCTACACCTTC
CASSLGQGSNGYTF
>TRBV30|TRBD1|18|TRBJ1-2|once
TGTGCCTGGAGTGTACTCCCCGCGACAGGGATGCCTAACTATGGCTACACCTTC
CAWSVLPATGMPNYGYTF